Listed below are T cell receptor beta chains from one sample, sequenced in a study of a mutant IDH1 vaccine in newly diagnosed glioma. Sequenced by immunoSEQ multiplex PCR; TCRdb stores in-frame clones only, minus some. This table has about 120,000 clones, 80% appearing once. Their antigens are not known. This material consisted of PBMCs, taken from a glioma patient whose treatment included an IDH1 peptide vaccine. The receptors shown here come from a man aged 40-50 years with glioma. Both conserved end residues are part of each CDR3. A D gene is named only where the DNA matches it firmly. Clone size is shown for a subset of rows, as once, few, many or a class of expanded clone.

NA	NA	TRBV28	11	TRBJ1-5	CASSSFQPQHF	TGTGCCAGCAGTTCATTTCAGCCCCAGCATTTT
NA	TRBD2	TRBV10-3	13	TRBJ2-7	CAISGLAEYEQYF	TGTGCCATCAGTGGACTAGCGGAATACGAGCAGTACTTC
few	NA	TRBV7-6	14	TRBJ2-3	CASSYTGATDTQYF	TGTGCCAGCAGCTACACAGGAGCCACAGATACGCAGTATTTT
NA	NA	TRBV7-8	19	TRBJ2-6	CASSLGRVWGSSGANVLTF	TGTGCCAGCAGCTTAGGTCGGGTGTGGGGTTCCTCCGGGGCCAACGTCCTGACTTTC
once	NA	TRBV30	12	TRBJ2-1	CARGVYYNEQFF	TGTGCCAGAGGGGTTTACTACAATGAGCAGTTCTTC
NA	NA	TRBV18	13	TRBJ2-5	CASSLNPGETQYF	TGTGCCAGCTCTCTCAACCCGGGAGAGACCCAGTACTTC
NA	NA	TRBV19	14	TRBJ2-7	CASSIGAGTYEQYF	TGTGCCAGTAGTATTGGGGCCGGTACCTACGAGCAGTACTTC
NA	NA	TRBV28	15	TRBJ2-5	CASSLGGARVETQYF	TGTGCCAGCAGTTTAGGCGGGGCGAGGGTAGAGACCCAGTACTTC
few	NA	TRBV7-8	12	TRBJ2-3	CAIGAQHDTQYF	TGTGCTATCGGGGCGCAGCACGATACGCAGTATTTT
medium-sized	TRBD1	TRBV5-4	12	TRBJ1-4	CASSTRGEKLFF	TGTGCCAGCAGCACCAGGGGGGAAAAACTGTTTTTT
NA	NA	TRBV11-2	14	TRBJ1-2	CASSPGYELYGYTF	TGTGCCAGCAGCCCCGGGTATGAGCTCTATGGCTACACCTTC
NA	NA	TRBV5-1	17	TRBJ2-6	CASRPGSTHSGANVLTF	TGCGCCAGCAGGCCCGGTTCGACCCACTCTGGGGCCAACGTCCTGACTTTC
NA	TRBD1	TRBV6-5	14	TRBJ2-2	CASSLSPGGEELFF	TGTGCCAGCAGTTTGAGTCCAGGGGGAGAAGAGCTGTTTTTT
NA	TRBD2	TRBV28	13	TRBJ2-1	CASVGLVYNEQFF	TGTGCCAGCGTGGGACTAGTATACAATGAGCAGTTCTTC
NA	TRBD1	TRBV27	13	TRBJ1-2	CASRPTGGDGYTF	TGTGCCAGCAGACCGACAGGGGGCGATGGCTACACCTTC
once	TRBD2	TRBV10-3	13	TRBJ2-1	CAIRGSRVNEQFF	TGTGCCATCCGCGGGAGCCGTGTCAATGAGCAGTTCTTC
NA	TRBD1	TRBV6-5	11	TRBJ1-2	CASSGGGGYTF	TGTGCCAGCAGCGGAGGGGGCGGCTACACCTTC
NA	NA	TRBV7-2	16	TRBJ1-2	CASSSDAWGRSYGYTF	TGTGCCAGCAGCTCCGACGCGTGGGGGCGCAGCTATGGCTACACCTTC
few	NA	TRBV5-1	12	TRBJ1-2	CASSLAGHGYTF	TGCGCCAGCAGCCTGGCGGGCCATGGCTACACCTTC
NA	TRBD2	TRBV4-2	19	TRBJ2-5	CASSQDQRTSGGVQETQYF	TGTGCCAGCAGCCAAGATCAGAGGACTAGCGGGGGGGTCCAAGAGACCCAGTACTTC
few	NA	TRBV5-4	16	TRBJ2-2	CASSLERSGGTGELFF	TGTGCCAGCAGCTTGGAACGAAGCGGAGGAACCGGGGAGCTGTTTTTT
once	NA	TRBV2	13	TRBJ1-6	CACYRRTNSPLHF	TGTGCCTGCTACAGGCGGACAAATTCACCCCTCCACTTT
once	NA	TRBV19	12	TRBJ2-5	CASSIFGETQYF	TGTGCCAGTAGTATTTTCGGAGAGACCCAGTACTTC
few	TRBD1	TRBV5-1	15	TRBJ1-1	CASSGPTGAGTEAFF	TGCGCCAGCAGCGGACCGACAGGGGCTGGCACTGAAGCTTTCTTT
NA	TRBD2	TRBV29-1	15	TRBJ2-7	CSVEEGGRAIDEQYF	TGCAGCGTTGAAGAGGGCGGGAGGGCCATCGACGAGCAGTACTTC
NA	NA	TRBV9	15	TRBJ2-7	CASSPLPGEWYEQYF	TGTGCCAGCAGCCCCCTCCCTGGGGAGTGGTACGAGCAGTACTTC